The sequence of this TCR beta chain was determined in a study of T-cell memory formation after mild COVID-19. TCRdb re-called the 5' RACE reads with MiXCR, one entry per CDR3 protein. The sample holds about 360,000 distinct CDR3 sequences, roughly 14% seen once. Germline loops: CDR1 SGHTA, CDR2 FQGNSA. The germline V and J ends were trimmed by 7 bases and 4 bases, with 19 bases remaining between them. There are 15 residues in the CDR3. V is TRBV7-2 and J is TRBJ1-2; no firm D call. Sample: PBMCs or a T cell subset sorted from them (not recorded which). The receptor was derived from a man younger than 30 who had mild COVID-19 (a few samples of this study predate the infection). Cell type and time point are not known. The DNA for the CDR3 is TGTGCCAGCACCTTGTCTCCCCGAGTGGCCTATGGCTACACCTTC. Amino acid sequence: CASTLSPRVAYGYTF.